The clone carrying this T cell receptor beta chain was counted a few times. Its antigen is undetermined. As to time point: peripheral blood 6 weeks after treatment start. These data originate in a study of PD-L1 blockade in urothelial cancer. About the study: Blood analyses occurred 3 weeks (second dose) and 6 weeks post treatment start. Findings and limits, study-wide: TCR clonality was measured in pretreatment peripheral blood. Clonality below the median predicted better survival.

Sequenced by immunoSEQ multiplex PCR; TCRdb stores in-frame clones only, minus some. The sample carries 72,000 or so clones, 88% recorded once. Germline assignment: CDR1 LNHNV and CDR2 YYDKDF (reference sequence). This CDR3 has 15 residues. Trimming stripped 2 bases from V and 3 bases from J, with 14 bases between. This sequence was found in a man aged 60-69 years with urothelial cancer. The V call is TRBV15, the J call TRBJ2-7; tentative D call: TRBD1 (5 bases). The starting material was PBMCs, obtained around atezolizumab (anti-PD-L1) treatment. CDR3 sequence reads: CATSRTRDRLYEQYF. The CDR3 region has the DNA TGTGCCACCAGCAGAACCCGAGACAGACTCTACGAGCAGTACTTC.